This T cell receptor (beta chain) was identified in a study of identical twins. With 3 bases removed from V and 9 bases from J, the gap between germline ends came to 9 bases. The length of the CDR3 is 11 residues. Looked up from germline, CDR1 is ENHRY and CDR2 is SYGVKD. TCRdb recomputed calls from the 5' RACE reads with MiXCR, one row per CDR3 protein. The sample has 470,000 or so distinct CDR3 sequences, approximately 24% seen once. This clonotype was seen only a few times. The same sample was also used in a study of T cells expressing NK-cell markers. According to that study: Most of the eight sequenced donors tested HCMV-seropositive; one tested seronegative. An anti-gamma-delta TCR antibody was added in several experiments. It restricted sorting to alpha-beta TCR-expressing T cells. CD8+ T cells in roughly six donors included dominant NKG2C+ clonotypes at roughly 1.0-7.0%. The study left the HCMV specificity of expanded NKG2C+ T cell clones unresolved.

Sequencing was carried out using CD4+ T cells sorted from blood. This clonotype was sampled from a young woman in good health. The chain carries TRBV10-3 and TRBJ2-7, with D perhaps matching TRBD1 (5 bases). CDR3 DNA: TGTGCCATCAGTGAAGGGGTAGGGCAGTACTTC. This translates into CAISEGVGQYF.